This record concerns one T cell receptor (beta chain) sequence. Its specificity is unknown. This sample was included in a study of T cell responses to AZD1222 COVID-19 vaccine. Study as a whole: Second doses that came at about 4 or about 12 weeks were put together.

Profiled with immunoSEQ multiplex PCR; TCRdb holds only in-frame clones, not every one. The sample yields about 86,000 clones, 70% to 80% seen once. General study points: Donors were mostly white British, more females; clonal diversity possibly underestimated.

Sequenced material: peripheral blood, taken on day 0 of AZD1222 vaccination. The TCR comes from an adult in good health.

The CDR3 coding sequence is TGCAGTGCTAGTATCGGACAGGGAGGGAATGAGCAGTTCTTC. Residues: CSASIGQGGNEQFF. The rearrangement links TRBV20-1 to TRBJ2-1; D may be TRBD1 (8 bases). V was pared by 3 bases and J by 7 bases, with 16 bases between. Germline CDR1 is DFQATT and CDR2 is SNEGSKA (reference sequence). This CDR3 is built from 14 residues.